Described below is a single T cell receptor (beta chain) sequence and its context. The junction departs from the called germline gene at one end, perhaps through a read error. CDR1 is SGDLS and CDR2 is YYNGEE in the germline V gene. This CDR3 is built from 16 residues. The data stem from a study of blood T cells in healthy people across ages. Primers used in a second PCR of about 6 to 11 cycles were a sample-barcoded 5' primer and a J-beta primer mix. Sequencing of every sample gave 3 million or more CDR3-containing paired-end reads. TCRdb reprocessed the 5' RACE reads via MiXCR and lists one record per CDR3 protein. This table has around 990,000 distinct CDR3 sequences, approximately 25% appearing once. This sample also belongs to another study, concerning T cells of mothers and their children. From that paper: Samples were obtained from a few healthy Caucasian mothers and their six children. The study found slightly higher but non-significant overlap in related versus unrelated mother-child pairs.

This TCR derives from a girl between 2 and 10 years old in good health. The sample taken for sequencing was blood. This chain links TRBV9 with TRBJ1-1; no definite D call. As DNA, the CDR3 is TGTGCCAGCAGCAAGACATCCGGAGCGTTGAACATTGAAGCTTTCTTT. Translating gives CASSKTSGALNIEAFF.